Below are 23 T cell receptor beta chains sequenced from a single sample in a study of shared clonotypes between healthy human individuals. Sequencing used immunoSEQ multiplex PCR; TCRdb keeps in-frame clones, though not all of them. The sample holds some 2.1 million clones, 85% to 95% seen once. The sample taken for sequencing was naive CD4+ T cells sorted from blood. Subset denoted: CD45RA+ positively selected. The source of these receptors is a man younger than 35 in good health.

Worth noting for this clone: In the same sample, other DNA sequences code for this CDR3. The V call is TRBV18, the J call TRBJ1-2; D is perhaps TRBD1 (6 bases). CDR1 and CDR2 from the germline V gene are KGHSH and LQKENI. The CDR3 runs to 14 residues. V was clipped by 3 bases and J by 5 bases, with 13 bases between them. This CDR3 is CASSPGAETYGYTF. CDR3 bases: TGTGCCAGCTCACCGGGGGCAGAGACTTATGGCTACACCTTC.

The chain uses TRBV6-6 and TRBJ2-5; D possibly corresponds to TRBD2 (6 bases). From germline, CDR1 is MNHNY and CDR2 SVGAGI (reference sequence). Trimming stripped 7 bases from V and 5 bases from J, with 8 bases between. The CDR3 is 11 residues long. The DNA of the CDR3 is TGTGCCAGCACCGGGAGCGAGACCCAGTACTTC. This sequence encodes CASTGSETQYF.

The genes are TRBV2 and TRBJ1-1; perhaps TRBD1 as D (5 bases). Trimming took 5 bases from V and 0 from J, leaving 13 bases between them. CDR3 length: 15 residues. From germline, CDR1 is SNHLY and CDR2 FYNNEI. Written as DNA, the CDR3 is TGTGCCAGCAGTTACGCGACAGTGTTGAACACTGAAGCTTTCTTT. It specifies CASSYATVLNTEAFF.

The chain combines TRBV5-1 with TRBJ2-2; D ambiguous. Germline CDR1 reads SGHRS; CDR2 reads YFSETQ. The CDR3 runs to 14 residues. V dropped 4 bases and J dropped 4 bases, with 11 bases sitting between them. CDR3 residues: CASSAGALTGELFF. For the CDR3, the DNA is TGCGCCAGCAGCGCAGGAGCACTCACCGGGGAGCTGTTTTTT.

The V call is TRBV7-9, the J call TRBJ1-1; weak D call: TRBD1 (5 bases). V gave up 1 base and J gave up 1 base, with 7 bases separating them. This CDR3 has 14 residues. The V gene's germline CDR1 is SEHNR and CDR2 FQNEAQ (reference sequence). CDR3 protein: CASSLVTGNTEAFF. Here the CDR3 DNA reads TGTGCCAGCAGCTTAGTAACAGGGAACACTGAAGCTTTCTTT.

This chain uses TRBV10-3 with TRBJ2-3; 8 bases map to TRBD2. The CDR3 runs to 19 residues. With 5 bases clipped from V and 2 bases from J, the junction kept 18 bases outside the gene matches. CDR1 and CDR2 from the germline V gene are ENHRY and SYGVKD. Here the CDR3 DNA reads TGTGCCATCAGTAAAGATAAATCAAGGACTAGCCCCCTCACAGATACGCAGTATTTT. This sequence encodes CAISKDKSRTSPLTDTQYF.

As for this clone: Other DNA variants within this sample encode the same CDR3. The genes are TRBV11-2 and TRBJ2-5; D gene unclear. This CDR3 is built from 14 residues. Germline values: CDR1 SGHAT, CDR2 FQNNGV. V was shortened by 1 base and J by 0 bases, with 6 bases between the two germline ends. CDR3 sequence: CASSLGRNQETQYF. CDR3 coding DNA: TGTGCCAGCAGCTTAGGAAGGAACCAAGAGACCCAGTACTTC.

The chain carries TRBV7-8 and TRBJ1-2, with D perhaps TRBD1 (5 bases). The CDR3 runs to 16 residues. Trimming cost V 0 bases and J 4 bases, with 15 bases left between them. The V gene's germline CDR1 is SGHVS and CDR2 FQNEAQ. As DNA, the CDR3 is TGTGCCAGCAGCTTAGCGCTGCGGGGGAGTGGCTATGGCTACACCTTC. This gives the protein CASSLALRGSGYGYTF.

This clone was picked up a small number of times. J is TRBJ2-2 and V is TRBV7-9; D possibly corresponds to TRBD1 (6 bases). The germline V gene has CDR1 SEHNR and CDR2 FQNEAQ (reference sequence). V dropped 3 bases and J dropped 1 base, with 12 bases sitting between them. The CDR3 is made up of 16 amino acids. In DNA, the CDR3 is TGTGCCAGCAGCTTTCATTCGGGACAGAACACCGGGGAGCTGTTTTTT. Amino acids: CASSFHSGQNTGELFF. The full variable domain, its missing parts supplied by reference TRBV7-9 and TRBJ2-2, is DTGVSQNPRHKITKRGQNVTFRCDPISEHNRLYWYRQTLGQGPEFLTYFQNEAQLEKSRLLSDRFSAERPKGSFSTLEIQRTEQGDSAMYLCASSFHSGQNTGELFFGEGSRLTVL.

V is TRBV28 and J is TRBJ2-1; maybe TRBD1 (5 bases). The CDR3 extends over 15 amino acids. The germline V and J ends were trimmed by 6 bases and 0 bases, with 12 bases remaining between them. Germline assignment: CDR1 MDHEN and CDR2 SYDVKM. CDR3 sequence: CASRRTFYSYNEQFF. The DNA for the CDR3 is TGTGCCAGCAGACGGACATTTTACTCCTACAATGAGCAGTTCTTC.

This sequence joins TRBV4-3 and TRBJ2-1, with no clear D. The ends were cut back, 3 bases at V and 0 bases at J, with 12 bases in the middle. The CDR3 has 16 residues. Germline CDR1 is LGHNA and CDR2 is YSLEER. The CDR3 nucleotides read TGCGCCAGCAGCCACATGAGAGATAGCTCCTACAATGAGCAGTTCTTC. Protein sequence: CASSHMRDSSYNEQFF.

The V and J genes are TRBV18 and TRBJ1-1; D not certain. The CDR3 runs 12 residues. Looked up from germline, CDR1 is KGHSH and CDR2 is LQKENI. Trimming pared 5 bases from V and 5 bases from J, leaving 9 bases between. The CDR3 loop reads CASSSRWTEAFF. The DNA for the CDR3 is TGTGCCAGCTCATCCAGGTGGACTGAAGCTTTCTTT. Using reference TRBV18 and TRBJ1-1 for the parts outside the CDR3, the full variable domain is NAGVMQNPRHLVRRRGQEARLRCSPMKGHSHVYWYRQLPEEGLKFMVYLQKENIIDESGMPKERFSAEFPKEGPSILRIQQVVRGDSAAYFCASSSRWTEAFFGQGTRLTVV.

The CDR3 is CASTGGFNTGELFF. CDR3 in DNA: TGTGCCAGCACGGGGGGCTTTAACACCGGGGAGCTGTTTTTT. The chain combines TRBV28 with TRBJ2-2; a possible D gene is TRBD2 (7 bases). Trimming took off 7 bases at V and 2 bases at J, with 11 bases between the two ends. Germline V gene sequence: CDR1 MDHEN, CDR2 SYDVKM. This CDR3 comprises 14 residues.

The chain joins TRBV6-5 to TRBJ1-1, with TRBD1 identical over 8 bases. Germline-derived CDR1 and CDR2 are MNHEY and SVGAGI. CDR3 length equals 14 residues. Losses at the gene ends were 4 bases for V and 3 bases for J; bases not matched to a gene: 4. The CDR3 reads CASSFVQGDTEAFF. In DNA, the CDR3 is TGTGCCAGCAGTTTCGTACAGGGGGACACTGAAGCTTTCTTT.

The CDR3 nucleotides are TGTGCCAGCAGCGTAGGCGGGGGCGGCAATCAGCCCCAGCATTTT. Protein: CASSVGGGGNQPQHF. The chain carries TRBV9 and TRBJ1-5, with D tentatively TRBD1 (6 bases). CDR3 size: 15 residues. Germline CDR1 reads SGDLS; CDR2 reads YYNGEE. V was shortened by 0 bases and J by 2 bases, with 9 bases between the two germline ends.

The chain couples TRBV5-6 to TRBJ1-2; 8 bases fit TRBD1. Germline CDR1 reads SGHDT; CDR2 reads YYEEEE. J lost 7 bases, V lost 7 bases, and 12 bases had no gene match. The CDR3 is 14 residues long. CDR3 DNA sequence: TGTGCCAGCTGTCAAATTCAGGGGGCTGTTGGCTACACCTTC. Residues: CASCQIQGAVGYTF.

The J gene is TRBJ2-5, the V gene TRBV10-3; tentative D call: TRBD2 (5 bases). The germline V gene encodes CDR1 ENHRY and CDR2 SYGVKD. Trimming removed 0 bases from V and 3 bases from J, with 14 bases in between. This CDR3 comprises 16 residues. CDR3 region: CAISESLETGKETQYF. The CDR3 DNA reads TGTGCCATCAGTGAGTCACTCGAAACGGGGAAAGAGACCCAGTACTTC.

The rearrangement uses TRBV4-3 and TRBJ2-2; a weak D match, TRBD2 (6 bases). Deletions cut 2 bases from V and 5 bases from J, with 18 bases between. Germline loops: CDR1 LGHNA, CDR2 YSLEER. CDR3 length: 17 residues. The CDR3 bases are TGCGCCAGCAGCCAAAGGACATGGGACTCCAAAACCGGGGAGCTGTTTTTT. This gives the protein CASSQRTWDSKTGELFF.

This chain's CDR3 is CASSEGWTGELFF. CDR3 sequence (DNA): TGCGCCAGCAGCGAGGGTTGGACCGGGGAGCTGTTTTTT. V and J are TRBV5-1 and TRBJ2-2, with D perhaps matching TRBD2 (5 bases). The germline V gene encodes CDR1 SGHRS and CDR2 YFSETQ. Trimming shortened V by 4 bases and J by 5 bases, and 9 bases separated the two germline ends. The length of the CDR3 is 13 residues.

The V and J genes are TRBV6-5 and TRBJ1-5, with D possibly being TRBD1 (5 bases). The CDR3 totals 15 residues. Looked up from germline, CDR1 is MNHEY and CDR2 is SVGAGI. Trimming took 6 bases from V and 4 from J, leaving 16 bases between them. CDR3 amino acids: CASSTTGTGNQPQHF. As DNA, the CDR3 is TGTGCCAGCAGCACGACGGGGACGGGGAATCAGCCCCAGCATTTT.

This sequence joins TRBV10-1 and TRBJ2-7; no definite D call. V lost 10 bases and J 6 bases, leaving 19 bases between the germline ends. CDR1 and CDR2 from the germline V gene are WNHNN and SYGVQD (reference sequence). There are 13 residues in the CDR3. CDR3 in DNA: TGCGCCACCTCCAGATACCTGACGGGCGAGCAGTACTTC. This translates into CATSRYLTGEQYF.

The chain combines TRBV28 with TRBJ2-7, with TRBD1 matching over 9 bases. Germline-derived CDR1 and CDR2 are MDHEN and SYDVKM. V gave up 5 bases and J gave up 6 bases; unmatched junction bases: 11. The CDR3 has 15 amino acids. The CDR3 protein is CASSNPGQGRPEQYF. The CDR3 DNA reads as TGTGCCAGCAGTAACCCGGGACAGGGACGTCCCGAGCAGTACTTC. The complete variable domain, with remaining parts taken from reference TRBV28 and TRBJ2-7, reads DVKVTQSSRYLVKRTGEKVFLECVQDMDHENMFWYRQDPGLGLRLIYFSYDVKMKEKGDIPEGYSVSREKKERFSLILESASTNQTSMYLCASSNPGQGRPEQYFGPGTRLTVT.

Turning to this clone: The sample contains more than one DNA sequence encoding this CDR3. This chain uses TRBV7-9 with TRBJ2-7; D may be TRBD1 (6 bases). V was clipped by 5 bases and J by 7 bases, with 15 bases between them. Per the germline V gene, CDR1 is SEHNR and CDR2 is FQNEAQ (reference sequence). The CDR3 has 13 residues. The CDR3 region is CASSPGTPGEQYF. In nucleotides, the CDR3 is TGTGCCAGCAGCCCGGGGACACCCGGAGAGCAGTACTTC.